This paragraph covers one TCR beta chain sequence. The antigen is undetermined. The data were obtained in a study of T cells in Graves' hyperthyroidism and ophthalmopathy. The study's findings and limits: Onset of ophthalmopathy came a median 6.5 months after the model predicted it.

Diagnostic assessment was based on clinical symptoms, serum thyroxine and TRAb, thyroid ultrasound and orbital computed tomography. The blood sample dates from first hyperthyroidism diagnosis, preceding any ophthalmopathy symptoms. Out of roughly 9.1 ml of fresh peripheral blood came the PBMCs. Amplification yielded TCR beta CDR3 regions, with RNA transcripts as the source. With the HTBI primer set, the TCR CDR3 went through a first round of RT-PCR. MiXCR was run by TCRdb on the multiplex PCR reads, yielding one entry per CDR3 protein. The sample lists fewer than 900,000 distinct CDR3 sequences, about 17% seen once, with approximately 15% in the top ten. The clonotype was recovered from a woman aged 45 to 65 with Graves' hyperthyroidism that later progressed to Graves' ophthalmopathy. The sample taken for sequencing was blood.

CDR3 region: CASSLGQGWDEQFF. CDR3 in DNA: TGTGCCAGCAGCTTAGGGCAGGGGTGGGATGAGCAGTTCTTC. J is TRBJ2-1 and V is TRBV7-2; weak D call: TRBD1 (6 bases). Per the germline V gene, CDR1 is SGHTA and CDR2 is FQGNSA. V dropped 1 base and J dropped 8 bases, with 12 bases sitting between them. The CDR3 has 14 residues.